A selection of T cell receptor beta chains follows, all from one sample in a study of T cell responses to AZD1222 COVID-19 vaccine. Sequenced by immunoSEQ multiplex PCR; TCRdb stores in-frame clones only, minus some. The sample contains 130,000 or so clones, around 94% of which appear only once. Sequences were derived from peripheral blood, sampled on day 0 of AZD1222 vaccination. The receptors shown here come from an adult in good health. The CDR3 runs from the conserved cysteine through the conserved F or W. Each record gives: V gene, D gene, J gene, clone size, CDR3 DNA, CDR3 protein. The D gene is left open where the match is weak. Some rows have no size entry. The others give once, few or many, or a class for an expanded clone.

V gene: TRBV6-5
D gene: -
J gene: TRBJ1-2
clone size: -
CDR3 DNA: TGTGCCAGCAGGAACAGGGATTTTTACTATGGCTACACCTTC
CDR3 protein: CASRNRDFYYGYTF

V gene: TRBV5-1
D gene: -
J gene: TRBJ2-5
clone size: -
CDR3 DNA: TGCGCCAGCAGAACAGGGGGGGCAGAGACCCAGTACTTC
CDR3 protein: CASRTGGAETQYF

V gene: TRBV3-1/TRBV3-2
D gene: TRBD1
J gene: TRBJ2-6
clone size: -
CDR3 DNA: TGTGCCAGCAGTCATTGGACAGGGCTACCTGGGGCCAACGTCCTGACTTTC
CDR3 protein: CASSHWTGLPGANVLTF

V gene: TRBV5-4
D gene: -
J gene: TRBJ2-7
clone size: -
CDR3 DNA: TGTGCCAGCAGCTTAACAGGGAACTACGAGCAGTACTTC
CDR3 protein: CASSLTGNYEQYF

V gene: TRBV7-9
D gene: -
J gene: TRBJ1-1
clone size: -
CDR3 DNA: TGTGCCAGCAGCTTTGGGGCCGGGCTGGACGGACGTCCTGAAGCTTTCTTT
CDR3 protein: CASSFGAGLDGRPEAFF

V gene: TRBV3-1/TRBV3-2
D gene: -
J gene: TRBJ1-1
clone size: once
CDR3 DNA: TGTGCCAGCAGCCAATCTGAATCCACTGAAGCTTTCTTT
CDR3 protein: CASSQSESTEAFF

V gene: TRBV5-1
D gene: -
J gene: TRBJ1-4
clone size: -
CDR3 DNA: TGCGCCAGCAGCCTTGGACAGCCCGGAGGCGAAAAACTGTTTTTT
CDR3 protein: CASSLGQPGGEKLFF

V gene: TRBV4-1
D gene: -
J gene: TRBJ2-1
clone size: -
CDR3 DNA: TGCGCCAGCAGCCAAGCCGACCTCTTCTCCTACAATGAGCAGTTCTTC
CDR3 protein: CASSQADLFSYNEQFF

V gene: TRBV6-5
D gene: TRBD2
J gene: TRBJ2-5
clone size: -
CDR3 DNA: TGTGCCAGCAACCAAGGGACTAGCGGAAAAGAGACCCAGTACTTC
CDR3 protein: CASNQGTSGKETQYF

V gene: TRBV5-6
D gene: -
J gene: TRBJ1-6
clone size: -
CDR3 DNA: TGTGCCAGCAGCTTGTCGGGACTCCGGGGCCTGAATTCACCCCTCCACTTT
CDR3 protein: CASSLSGLRGLNSPLHF

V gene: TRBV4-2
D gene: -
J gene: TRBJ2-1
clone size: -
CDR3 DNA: TGTGCCAGCAGCCACCCGGGACCCTACAATGAGCAGTTCTTC
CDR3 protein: CASSHPGPYNEQFF

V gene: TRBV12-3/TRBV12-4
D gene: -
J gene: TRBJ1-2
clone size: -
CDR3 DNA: TGTGCCAGCAACGCACGACAGAAGGGCTACACCTTC
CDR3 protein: CASNARQKGYTF

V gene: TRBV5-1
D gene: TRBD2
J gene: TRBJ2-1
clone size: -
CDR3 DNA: TGCGCCAGCAGCTTTACGGGAGGGCCTCTATCTTGGGGTTTCTTC
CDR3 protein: CASSFTGGPLSWGFF

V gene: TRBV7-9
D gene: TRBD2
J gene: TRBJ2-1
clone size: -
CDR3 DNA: TGTGCCAGCAGCTTAGTACTAGCGGGGGGGAATGAGCAGTTCTTC
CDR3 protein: CASSLVLAGGNEQFF

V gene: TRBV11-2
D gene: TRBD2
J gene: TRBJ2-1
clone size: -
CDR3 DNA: TGTGCCAGCAGCTTAGAAGCTAGCGGGAGGTATAATGAGCAGTTCTTC
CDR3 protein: CASSLEASGRYNEQFF

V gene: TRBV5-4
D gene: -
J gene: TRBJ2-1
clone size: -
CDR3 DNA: TGTGCCAGCAGCTTGGGGGTTGGGACGTCCGCCTACAATGAGCAGTTCTTC
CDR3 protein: CASSLGVGTSAYNEQFF

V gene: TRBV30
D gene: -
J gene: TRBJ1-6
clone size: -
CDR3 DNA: TGTGCTTGGAACTCCTATAATTCACCCCTCCACTTT
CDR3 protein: CAWNSYNSPLHF

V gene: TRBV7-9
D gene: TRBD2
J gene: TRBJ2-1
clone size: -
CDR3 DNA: TGTGCCAGCAGCACCGGGACTAGCGGGGGTTACAATGAGCAGTTCTTC
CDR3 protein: CASSTGTSGGYNEQFF

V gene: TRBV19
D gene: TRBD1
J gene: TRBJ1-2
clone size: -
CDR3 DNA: TGTGCCAGTACAACCCAATCGACAGGGGGCGCGCATGGCTACACCTTC
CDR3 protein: CASTTQSTGGAHGYTF

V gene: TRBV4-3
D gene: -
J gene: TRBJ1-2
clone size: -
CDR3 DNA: TGCGCCAGCAGCCAAGATTACTCGCGGAGTCGGTCTAACTATGGCTACACCTTC
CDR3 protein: CASSQDYSRSRSNYGYTF

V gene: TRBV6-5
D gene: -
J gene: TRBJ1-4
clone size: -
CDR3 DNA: TGTGCCAGCAGCTCCCGTCAGGGGAGGGACGAAAAACTGTTTTTT
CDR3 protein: CASSSRQGRDEKLFF

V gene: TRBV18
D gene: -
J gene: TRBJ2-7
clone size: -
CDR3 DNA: TGTGCCAGCTCACCTCCCCAGGGAAGCACCTACGAGCAGTACTTC
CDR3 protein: CASSPPQGSTYEQYF

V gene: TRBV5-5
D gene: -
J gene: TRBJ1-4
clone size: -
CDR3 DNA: TGTGCCAGCAGCTTTGGGGCAGCAACTAATGAAAAACTGTTTTTT
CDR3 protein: CASSFGAATNEKLFF

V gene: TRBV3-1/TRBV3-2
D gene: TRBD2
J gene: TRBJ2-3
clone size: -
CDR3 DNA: TGTGCCAGCAGCCGAGGGGCGGGAGGGCCCACAGATACGCAGTATTTT
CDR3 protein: CASSRGAGGPTDTQYF

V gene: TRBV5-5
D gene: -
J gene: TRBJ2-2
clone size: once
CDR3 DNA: TGTGCCAGCAGCCGGCTAGCGCCGGAAGGGTATGCCGGGGAGCTGTTTTTT
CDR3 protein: CASSRLAPEGYAGELFF

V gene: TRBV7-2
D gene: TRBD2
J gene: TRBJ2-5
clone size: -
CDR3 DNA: TGTGCCAGCAGCCCACCGGGGGGGCAAGAGACCCAGTACTTC
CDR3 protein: CASSPPGGQETQYF

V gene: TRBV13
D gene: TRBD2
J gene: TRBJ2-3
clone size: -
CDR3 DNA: TGTGCCAGCAGCTTAGGACTAGCGGGAGTTAGGACAGATACGCAGTATTTT
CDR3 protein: CASSLGLAGVRTDTQYF

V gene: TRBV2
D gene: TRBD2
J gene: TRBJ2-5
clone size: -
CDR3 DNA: TGTGCCAGCAGAGCGTCGCTAGCGGGAGGGCCCGGGGAGACCCAGTACTTC
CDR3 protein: CASRASLAGGPGETQYF

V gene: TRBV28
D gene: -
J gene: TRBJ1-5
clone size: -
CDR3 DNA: TGTGCCAGCACTGACGGGACGGTTAGGCAGCCCCAGCATTTT
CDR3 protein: CASTDGTVRQPQHF

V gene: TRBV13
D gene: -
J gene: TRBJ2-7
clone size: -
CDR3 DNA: TGTGCCAGCAGCTTAGAACCAGGGGAGAACTACGAGCAGTACTTC
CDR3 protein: CASSLEPGENYEQYF

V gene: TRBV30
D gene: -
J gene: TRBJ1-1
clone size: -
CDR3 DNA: TGTGCCTGGAGCGGGACGGCAAACACTGAAGCTTTCTTT
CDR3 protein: CAWSGTANTEAFF

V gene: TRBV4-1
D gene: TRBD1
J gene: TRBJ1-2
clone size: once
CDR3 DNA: TGCGCCAGCAGCCAAGGGCAGGGGGTGTACTATGGCTACACCTTC
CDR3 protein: CASSQGQGVYYGYTF

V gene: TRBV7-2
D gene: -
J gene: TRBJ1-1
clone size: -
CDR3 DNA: TGTGCCAGCAGCTTAGGGGGCAGGAACACTGAAGCTTTCTTT
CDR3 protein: CASSLGGRNTEAFF

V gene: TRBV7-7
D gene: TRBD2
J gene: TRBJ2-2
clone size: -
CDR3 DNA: TGTGCCAGCAGCTTAGGGGCGGGAGGTCCAACCACCGGGGAGCTGTTTTTT
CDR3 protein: CASSLGAGGPTTGELFF

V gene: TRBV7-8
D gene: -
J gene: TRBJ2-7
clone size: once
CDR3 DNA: TGTGCCAGCAGCTTAGGGTTTCCCCTCCGGGGCGAGCAGTACTTC
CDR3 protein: CASSLGFPLRGEQYF

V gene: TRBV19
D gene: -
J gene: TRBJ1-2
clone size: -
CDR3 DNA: TGTGCCAGTAGTAAGGAGTACCAGGACCCTCTCAGCTATGGCTACACCTTC
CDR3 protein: CASSKEYQDPLSYGYTF

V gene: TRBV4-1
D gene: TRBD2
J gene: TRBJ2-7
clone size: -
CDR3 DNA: TGCGCCAGCAGCCACACTAGCGGGTCCTCCTACGAGCAGTACTTC
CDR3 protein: CASSHTSGSSYEQYF

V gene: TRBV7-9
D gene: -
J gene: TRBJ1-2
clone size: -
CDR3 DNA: TGTGCCAGCAGCTTATTGGGGTCGGGGTACACCTTC
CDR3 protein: CASSLLGSGYTF

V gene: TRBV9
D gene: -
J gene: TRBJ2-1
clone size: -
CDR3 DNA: TGTGCCAGCAGCGGGGTGGGAGTTGAGCAGTTCTTC
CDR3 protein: CASSGVGVEQFF

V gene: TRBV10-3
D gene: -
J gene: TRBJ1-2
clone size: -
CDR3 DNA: TGTGCCATCAGTGAGTCGACGCAGGTCTATGGCTACACCTTC
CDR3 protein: CAISESTQVYGYTF

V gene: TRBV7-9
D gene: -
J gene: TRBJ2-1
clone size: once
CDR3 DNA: TGTGCCAGCAGCCGCGGTCCAATATACAATGAGCAGTTCTTC
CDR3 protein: CASSRGPIYNEQFF

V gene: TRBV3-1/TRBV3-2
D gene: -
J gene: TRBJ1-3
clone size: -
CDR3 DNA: TGTGCCAGCAGCCTTGAAGCTGGAAACACCATATATTTT
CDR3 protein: CASSLEAGNTIYF

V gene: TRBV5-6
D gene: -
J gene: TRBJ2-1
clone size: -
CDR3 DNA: TGTGCCAGCAGCTTCTCAGGGGTCGATGAGCAGTTCTTC
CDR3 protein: CASSFSGVDEQFF